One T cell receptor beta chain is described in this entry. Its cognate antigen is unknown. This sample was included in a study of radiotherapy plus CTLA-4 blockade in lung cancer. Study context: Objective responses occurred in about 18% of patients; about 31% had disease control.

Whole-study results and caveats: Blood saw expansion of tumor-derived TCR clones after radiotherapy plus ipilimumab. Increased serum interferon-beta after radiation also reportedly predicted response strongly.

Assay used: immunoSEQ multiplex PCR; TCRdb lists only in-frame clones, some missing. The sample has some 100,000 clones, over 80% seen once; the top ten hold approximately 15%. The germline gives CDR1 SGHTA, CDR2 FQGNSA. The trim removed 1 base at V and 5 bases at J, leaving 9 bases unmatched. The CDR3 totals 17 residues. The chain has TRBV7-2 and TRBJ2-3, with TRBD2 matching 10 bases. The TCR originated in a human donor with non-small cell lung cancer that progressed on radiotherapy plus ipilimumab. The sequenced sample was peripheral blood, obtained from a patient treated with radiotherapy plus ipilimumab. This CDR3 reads CASSLGPLAGIGDTQYF. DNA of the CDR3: TGTGCCAGCAGCTTAGGGCCACTAGCGGGGATCGGAGATACGCAGTATTTT.